This is a list of T cell receptor beta chains from one sample in a study of T cell responses to AZD1222 COVID-19 vaccine. Sequencing used immunoSEQ multiplex PCR; TCRdb keeps in-frame clones, though not all of them. The sample carries about 140,000 clones, less than 95% recorded once. The sequenced sample was peripheral blood, obtained on day 0 of AZD1222 vaccination. Receptors originate from an adult in good health. The CDR3 runs from the conserved cysteine through the conserved F or W. Each record gives: CDR3 length, clone size, J gene, D gene, V gene, CDR3 protein, CDR3 DNA. D genes are given only for firm matches. Rows may omit the clone size; those that give it use once, few, many or a size class.

13,-,TRBJ1-1,-,TRBV30,CAWNRAMNTEAFF,TGTGCCTGGAACAGGGCTATGAACACTGAAGCTTTCTTT
12,-,TRBJ1-2,-,TRBV28,CASSRTDYGYTF,TGTGCCAGCAGTAGGACGGACTATGGCTACACCTTC
14,-,TRBJ2-2,-,TRBV19,CASSVRENTGELFF,TGTGCCAGTAGTGTACGGGAGAACACCGGGGAGCTGTTTTTT
14,-,TRBJ1-1,-,TRBV7-2,CASSLSRMNTEAFF,TGTGCCAGCAGTCTCAGCCGTATGAACACTGAAGCTTTCTTT
16,-,TRBJ2-7,-,TRBV7-9,CASSLAVGGASNEQYF,TGTGCCAGCAGCTTAGCGGTGGGCGGGGCCTCCAACGAGCAGTACTTC
13,once,TRBJ1-2,-,TRBV10-3,CAIRTEATGGYTF,TGTGCCATCCGGACAGAGGCGACGGGGGGCTACACCTTC
18,-,TRBJ1-5,-,TRBV6-2/TRBV6-3,CASSYPTLEGPHNQPQHF,TGTGCCAGCAGTTACCCCACCCTCGAGGGACCCCACAATCAGCCCCAGCATTTT
15,-,TRBJ1-1,-,TRBV7-6,CASSFQGLLNTEAFF,TGTGCCAGCAGCTTCCAAGGTTTATTGAACACTGAAGCTTTCTTT
14,-,TRBJ2-5,TRBD2,TRBV28,CASRLAGDQETQYF,TGTGCCAGCAGACTAGCGGGAGACCAAGAGACCCAGTACTTC
15,-,TRBJ2-1,TRBD1,TRBV24-1,CATSDMTGTYNEQFF,TGTGCCACCAGTGATATGACAGGGACCTACAATGAGCAGTTCTTC
15,-,TRBJ1-1,TRBD1,TRBV5-1,CASSLADRGLGEAFF,TGCGCCAGCAGCTTGGCAGACAGGGGCTTAGGGGAAGCTTTCTTT
16,-,TRBJ2-2,-,TRBV15,CATSRVGTPQGGELFF,TGTGCCACCAGCAGAGTCGGGACTCCCCAGGGCGGGGAGCTGTTTTTT
13,once,TRBJ1-4,-,TRBV27,CASSGLTVEKLFF,TGTGCCAGCAGTGGCCTCACGGTCGAAAAACTGTTTTTT
13,-,TRBJ1-1,-,TRBV3-1/TRBV3-2,CASSPEGNTEAFF,TGTGCCAGCAGCCCAGAGGGCAACACTGAAGCTTTCTTT
15,-,TRBJ2-5,TRBD1,TRBV19,CASTDRGTPQETQYF,TGTGCCAGCACTGACAGGGGAACTCCACAAGAGACCCAGTACTTC
15,-,TRBJ2-3,TRBD1,TRBV6-1,CASSRRQGGTDTQYF,TGTGCCAGCAGCCGCCGACAGGGGGGTACGGATACGCAGTATTTT
15,-,TRBJ2-7,-,TRBV5-6,CASSSLGRPSYEQYF,TGTGCCAGCAGCTCTTTAGGGAGACCTTCCTACGAGCAGTACTTC
14,-,TRBJ1-1,-,TRBV6-5,CASSYGQSGSEAFF,TGTGCCAGCAGTTACGGACAGAGCGGGTCTGAAGCTTTCTTT
13,few,TRBJ2-1,-,TRBV18,CASSPGVYNEQFF,TGTGCCAGCTCACCAGGCGTCTACAATGAGCAGTTCTTC
13,once,TRBJ1-1,-,TRBV4-1,CASSQDRDTEAFF,TGCGCCAGCAGCCAAGATCGGGACACTGAAGCTTTCTTT
15,-,TRBJ1-4,TRBD1,TRBV10-3,CAISDRTGAHEKLFF,TGTGCCATCAGTGATAGGACAGGGGCCCACGAAAAACTGTTTTTT
14,once,TRBJ2-7,TRBD1,TRBV6-5,CASSPRTGRYEQYF,TGTGCCAGCAGCCCACGGACAGGGAGATACGAGCAGTACTTC
17,-,TRBJ2-5,TRBD2,TRBV19,CASSIAPGRGGMETQYF,TGTGCCAGTAGTATAGCCCCCGGGCGGGGGGGCATGGAGACCCAGTACTTC
18,-,TRBJ2-1,TRBD2,TRBV6-2/TRBV6-3,CASSYPGLEITSYNEQFF,TGTGCCAGCAGTTACCCGGGACTAGAGATAACCTCCTACAATGAGCAGTTCTTC
19,-,TRBJ1-2,TRBD1,TRBV29-1,CSVGGDRVGQGVFHYGYTF,TGCAGCGTTGGGGGGGATCGAGTGGGACAGGGCGTTTTTCACTATGGCTACACCTTC